One and the same sample provided the 30 T cell receptor beta chains below, sequenced in a study of blood T cell repertoires in COVID-19 (dated by TCRdb to 2018 to 2020). Preparation of the library involved the immunoSEQ multiplex PCR assay. TCRdb took this table from immuneACCESS and kept in-frame rearrangements with V and J called. Such tables lack part of the clones; where checked against another copy, unresolved V genes explain under half of the gap, and the rest is unexplained. Counted in this sample were some 150,000 clones; roughly 74% of them appeared once. The top ten hold approximately 15% of the sample. The specimen sequenced was peripheral blood. These receptors were taken from an elderly woman with acute or convalescent COVID-19.

This chain joins TRBV4-1 and TRBJ2-3; the D gene is possibly TRBD1 (6 bases). Trimming took 1 base from V and 2 from J, leaving 19 bases between them. The germline V gene has CDR1 MGHRA and CDR2 YSYEKL. This CDR3 has 18 amino acids. CDR3 amino acids: CASSQGGISRGITDTQYF. The DNA of the CDR3 is TGCGCCAGCAGCCAAGGAGGTATTAGTAGGGGGATCACAGATACGCAGTATTTT.

The V and J genes are TRBV23-1 and TRBJ2-7; TRBD1 might be the D (5 bases). TRBV23-1 is assigned to the ORF class and has an uncertain function. The V end lost 2 bases, the J end lost 3 bases, and 14 bases lay between the germline ends. This CDR3 is 15 amino acids long. The CDR3 loop reads CASSQSQGGGYEQYF. CDR3 DNA: TGCGCCAGCAGTCAAAGCCAGGGTGGCGGCTACGAGCAGTACTTC.

The chain carries TRBV6-5 and TRBJ1-3; 7 bases align to TRBD1. Germline CDR1 reads MNHEY; CDR2 reads SVGAGI. CDR3 length: 14 residues. The CDR3 region is CATRQGNSGNTIYF. Written as DNA, the CDR3 is TGTGCAACCCGACAGGGCAACTCTGGAAACACCATATATTTT.

The V and J genes are TRBV7-2 and TRBJ1-2, with 9 positions matching TRBD1. The J segment lost 5 bases and the V segment lost 3 bases, leaving 7 bases of the junction unmatched. In germline, CDR1 is SGHTA, CDR2 FQGNSA. The CDR3 runs 15 residues. In nucleotides, the CDR3 is TGTGCCAGCAGCTTCGAAGGGACAGGGAGATATGGCTACACCTTC. Protein: CASSFEGTGRYGYTF.

The chain employs TRBV19 and TRBJ2-5; 11 nucleotides match TRBD1. With V trimmed by 4 bases and J by 5 bases, 3 bases remained unmatched. The CDR3 extends over 14 amino acids. The germline gives CDR1 LNHDA, CDR2 SQIVND (reference sequence). The CDR3 DNA reads as TGTGCCAGTAGTAGGGACAGGGGGAAGGAGACCCAGTACTTC. Translating it yields CASSRDRGKETQYF. Combining the CDR3 with reference TRBV19 and TRBJ2-5 gives the whole variable domain DGGITQSPKYLFRKEGQNVTLSCEQNLNHDAMYWYRQDPGQGLRLIYYSQIVNDFQKGDIAEGYSVSREKKESFPLTVTSAQKNPTAFYLCASSRDRGKETQYFGPGTRLLVL.

The chain carries TRBV12-3 or TRBV12-4 and TRBJ1-2; weak D call: TRBD1 (5 bases). The ends were cut back, 3 bases at V and 4 bases at J, with 6 bases in the middle. The CDR3 sequence is 12 residues long. This CDR3 is CASSFGGYGYTF. In nucleotides, the CDR3 is TGTGCCAGCAGTTTCGGGGGCTATGGCTACACCTTC.

This clone was found a few times. The V gene is TRBV5-1, the J gene TRBJ2-1; the D gene is possibly TRBD1 (6 bases). The CDR3 covers 14 residues. In germline, CDR1 is SGHRS, CDR2 YFSETQ. V lost 3 bases to trimming and J lost 5 bases, with 12 bases between them. The CDR3 spells CASSSYRANNEQFF. The CDR3 nucleotides are TGCGCCAGCAGCTCGTACAGGGCGAACAATGAGCAGTTCTTC.

This clone is a singleton in its sample. The gene calls are TRBV28 and TRBJ2-6; a possible D gene is TRBD1 (5 bases). Germline lookup yields CDR1 MDHEN and CDR2 SYDVKM. Trimming left V 6 bases short and J 0 bases short, with 12 bases between. CDR3 size: 16 residues. The CDR3 coding sequence is TGTGCCAGCAGCCTGGGGCAGCTCTCTGGGGCCAACGTCCTGACTTTC. The encoded protein is CASSLGQLSGANVLTF.

The sample holds a few counts of this clone. The chain has TRBV27 and TRBJ2-2; 11 bases line up with TRBD2. The CDR3 loop spans 18 amino acids. V lost 2 bases and J lost 2; bases outside the gene matches: 7. CDR1 MNHEY and CDR2 SMNVEV come from the germline V gene (reference sequence). The CDR3 DNA reads as TGTGCCAGCAGTTTAGCCCTCCTAGCGGGAGGCAACACCGGGGAGCTGTTTTTT. It translates to CASSLALLAGGNTGELFF.

The genes are TRBV7-9 and TRBJ2-7; possibly TRBD2 for D (6 bases). CDR1 is SEHNR, CDR2 FQNEAQ, per germline (reference sequence). The CDR3 has 15 amino acids. V lost 3 bases and J 3 bases, leaving 15 bases between the germline ends. CDR3 protein: CASSFPGLYGYEQYF. The DNA for the CDR3 is TGTGCCAGCAGCTTCCCGGGACTCTATGGCTACGAGCAGTACTTC.

Turning to this clone: Relative to the germline gene, one junction end is altered; a read error may explain this. In the same sample, other DNA sequences code for this CDR3. This chain links TRBV6-5 with TRBJ1-2; TRBD1 aligns across 7 bases. CDR3 length: 13 residues. Per the germline V gene, CDR1 is MNHEY and CDR2 is SVGAGI. CDR3 nucleotides: TGCGCCAGCAGACCGGACAGGTACTATGGCTACACCTTC. Translated: CASRPDRYYGYTF.

This chain connects TRBV12-5 to TRBJ1-4, with TRBD1 matching 11 bases. Unmatched junction bases numbered 5, after V lost 3 bases and J lost 8 bases. Per the germline V gene, CDR1 is LGHNT and CDR2 is FRNRAP. The CDR3 has 15 residues. CDR3 sequence (DNA): TGTGCTAGTGGTTTCGGGACAGGGGGTCGGGAAAAACTGTTTTTT. This encodes CASGFGTGGREKLFF.

This sequence joins TRBV18 and TRBJ2-3, with D possibly TRBD1 on 5 matching bases. The V and J ends lost 3 bases and 0 bases respectively, with 13 bases between them. The CDR3 has 16 residues. Germline assignment: CDR1 KGHSH and CDR2 LQKENI. In DNA form, the CDR3 reads TGTGCCAGCTCACCCCTGGGAACAGGAAGCACAGATACGCAGTATTTT. Amino acids: CASSPLGTGSTDTQYF.

This clone was detected only once. The chain is built from TRBV19 and TRBJ2-7, with D possibly matching TRBD2 (5 bases). Germline V lookup: CDR1 LNHDA, CDR2 SQIVND (reference sequence). The CDR3 runs 11 residues. The V end was cut by 6 bases, the J end by 7 bases, with 10 bases between. The CDR3 DNA sequence: TGTGCCAGTAGGAATCGCGGGGAGCAGTACTTC. Protein sequence: CASRNRGEQYF.

This clone was counted a single time. CDR3 in amino acids: CASSASGTWTQYF. For the CDR3, the DNA is TGCGCCAGCAGCGCAAGCGGGACCTGGACCCAGTACTTC. The chain uses TRBV5-1 and TRBJ2-5, with 7 positions matching TRBD2. The V gene end was trimmed by 4 bases and the J gene end by 7 bases; junction bases not matched to a gene: 7. Germline V gene lookup returns CDR1 SGHRS and CDR2 YFSETQ. There are 13 residues in the CDR3. The whole variable domain, filled in from reference TRBV5-1 and TRBJ2-5, reads KAGVTQTPRYLIKTRGQQVTLSCSPISGHRSVSWYQQTPGQGLQFLFEYFSETQRNKGNFPGRFSGRQFSNSRSEMNVSTLELGDSALYLCASSASGTWTQYFGPGTRLLVL.

This chain connects TRBV10-2 to TRBJ2-1; TRBD2 matches 10 bases. The CDR3 sequence is 14 residues long. With 7 bases clipped from V and 4 bases from J, the junction kept 4 bases outside the gene matches. Germline V gene data show CDR1 as WSHSY and CDR2 as SAAADI. The CDR3 DNA reads TGCGCCAGCAATCGGACTAGCGGATACAATGAGCAGTTCTTC. Its translation: CASNRTSGYNEQFF.

The rearrangement joins TRBV23-1 to TRBJ1-1, with D unclear. TRBV23-1 is an open reading frame whose function is uncertain. CDR3 length: 14 amino acids. Trimming shortened V by 6 bases and J by 6 bases, and 17 bases separated the two germline ends. The CDR3 DNA is TGCGCCAGCAGCCTAGGAAGACGGTGGGCTGAAGCTTTCTTT. As protein: CASSLGRRWAEAFF.

This rearrangement joins TRBV5-5 to TRBJ2-6, with TRBD2 as a possible D gene (6 bases). Germline assignment: CDR1 SGHKS and CDR2 YYEKEE (reference sequence). The CDR3 totals 17 residues. V lost 2 bases to trimming and J lost 1 base, with 13 bases between them. CDR3 bases: TGTGCCAGCAGCTTAGTTGGGGGGAGATCTGGGGCCAACGTCCTGACTTTC. This encodes CASSLVGGRSGANVLTF. Drawing the rest from reference TRBV5-5 and TRBJ2-6, the complete variable domain is DAGVTQSPTHLIKTRGQQVTLRCSPISGHKSVSWYQQVLGQGPQFIFQYYEKEERGRGNFPDRFSARQFPNYSSELNVNALLLGDSALYLCASSLVGGRSGANVLTFGAGSRLTVL.

The chain links TRBV6-5 to TRBJ2-5; 7 nucleotides agree with TRBD2. V trimming: 6 bases; J trimming: 2 bases; junction bases outside the gene matches: 3. The CDR3 contains 13 residues. CDR1 and CDR2 (germline): MNHEY, SVGAGI. CDR3 residues: CASRWGLQETQYF. The CDR3 DNA follows: TGTGCCAGCAGATGGGGACTACAAGAGACCCAGTACTTC.

The J gene is TRBJ2-7, the V gene TRBV11-2, with a possible D match to TRBD2 (5 bases). Germline V gives CDR1 SGHAT, CDR2 FQNNGV. The V end lost 5 bases, the J end lost 2 bases, and 19 bases lay between the germline ends. This CDR3 spans 16 amino acids. The CDR3 spells CASSTTSGEPTYEQYF. CDR3 in DNA: TGTGCCAGCAGCACAACCTCCGGGGAACCTACCTACGAGCAGTACTTC. The full variable domain, rest sourced from reference TRBV11-2 and TRBJ2-7, is EAGVAQSPRYKIIEKRQSVAFWCNPISGHATLYWYQQILGQGPKLLIQFQNNGVVDDSQLPKDRFSAERLKGVDSTLKIQPAKLEDSAVYLCASSTTSGEPTYEQYFGPGTRLTVT.

This sequence joins TRBV19 and TRBJ1-1, with TRBD1 identical over 7 bases. Germline loops: CDR1 LNHDA, CDR2 SQIVND (reference sequence). The J segment lost 5 bases and the V segment lost 3 bases, leaving 6 bases of the junction unmatched. This CDR3 comprises 14 residues. DNA of the CDR3: TGTGCCAGTAGTATTAGGAACAGGGGAACTGAAGCTTTCTTT. It yields the protein CASSIRNRGTEAFF.

This clone was counted a few times. The chain has TRBV6-5 and TRBJ2-2; D not resolved. There are 12 residues in the CDR3. The V gene's germline CDR1 is MNHEY and CDR2 SVGAGI. V lost 8 bases to trimming and J lost 4 bases, with 8 bases between them. This CDR3 reads CASRAPTGELFF. CDR3 sequence (DNA): TGTGCCAGCCGAGCGCCCACCGGGGAGCTGTTTTTT.

The V call is TRBV6-5, the J call TRBJ1-6; TRBD1 aligns across 7 bases. Germline V lookup: CDR1 MNHEY, CDR2 SVGAGI. The CDR3 covers 14 residues. V lost 6 bases, J lost 7 bases, and 6 bases stayed unmatched. The CDR3 DNA reads TGTGCCAGCAGGACAGGGAATTGGAATTCACCCCTCCACTTT. Protein sequence: CASRTGNWNSPLHF.

The genes are TRBV7-6 and TRBJ2-7; 9 nucleotides match TRBD1. The CDR3 length is 16 residues. J was trimmed by 0 bases and V by 2 bases; bases with no gene match: 5. The germline V gene encodes CDR1 SGHVS and CDR2 FNYEAQ. CDR3 bases: TGTGCCAGCAGCTTAACAGGGGGCTTCAGCTCCTACGAGCAGTACTTC. Amino acids: CASSLTGGFSSYEQYF.

The chain links TRBV2 to TRBJ2-1, with TRBD1 matching over 7 bases. The CDR3 has 13 residues. Germline V gives CDR1 SNHLY, CDR2 FYNNEI. J lost 3 bases, V lost 10 bases, and 6 bases had no gene match. CDR3 DNA: TGTGCCACTACCCGGGACAGCTACAATGAGCAGTTCTTC. Its protein is CATTRDSYNEQFF. The full variable domain, its missing parts supplied by reference TRBV2 and TRBJ2-1, is EPEVTQTPSHQVTQMGQEVILRCVPISNHLYFYWYRQILGQKVEFLVSFYNNEISEKSEIFDDQFSVERPDGSNFTLKIRSTKLEDSAMYFCATTRDSYNEQFFGPGTRLTVL.

This chain joins TRBV12-3 or TRBV12-4 and TRBJ1-5, with D perhaps matching TRBD1 (5 bases). V lost 6 bases, J lost 7 bases, and 13 bases lay in between. The CDR3 contains 13 residues. The chain's CDR3 is CASRVAGEQPQHF. The DNA for the CDR3 is TGTGCCAGCAGGGTAGCGGGGGAACAGCCCCAGCATTTT.

A single count supports this clone. This chain uses TRBV6-2 or TRBV6-3 with TRBJ2-2; no clear D gene. V was clipped by 5 bases and J by 1 base, with 17 bases between them. The CDR3 has 17 amino acids. Germline CDR1 is MNHEY and CDR2 is SVGEGT. The chain's CDR3 is CASSPPRLRKNTGELFF. The CDR3 DNA reads as TGTGCCAGCAGTCCCCCCCGTCTCAGGAAGAACACCGGGGAGCTGTTTTTT.

V usage is TRBV6-1 and J usage is TRBJ1-2; D perhaps matches TRBD1 (5 bases). The V gene lost 1 base and the J gene lost 2 bases, with 14 bases spanning the gap. The CDR3 contains 16 residues. Germline CDR1 and CDR2: MNHNS and SASEGT. The CDR3 loop reads CASSEVPGGANYGYTF. CDR3 DNA: TGTGCCAGCAGTGAAGTCCCCGGGGGAGCGAACTATGGCTACACCTTC.

This sequence joins TRBV5-1 and TRBJ1-2; 8 nucleotides agree with TRBD1. Trimming removed 4 bases from V and 6 bases from J; junction bases left unmatched: 8. This CDR3 region has 14 residues. Germline loops: CDR1 SGHRS, CDR2 YFSETQ. The DNA of the CDR3 is TGCGCCAGCAGCATTCAGGGGGCACAAAATGGCTACACCTTC. Encoded protein: CASSIQGAQNGYTF.

The J gene is TRBJ1-4, the V gene TRBV7-9; a weak D match, TRBD1 (5 bases). The ends were cut back, 5 bases at V and 13 bases at J, with 17 bases in the middle. Germline V gene data show CDR1 as SEHNR and CDR2 as FQNEAQ (reference sequence). CDR3 size: 13 residues. For the CDR3, the DNA is TGTGCCAGCAGCCCCCGCGGGGGGGAGGGACTGTTTTTT. It specifies CASSPRGGEGLFF.